This TCR beta chain was observed in a study of molecular identifiers for immune sequencing clone quantification. Bulk libraries came from a prior protocol with listed TCR primers. TCRdb analysed the PCR reads with MiXCR anew, one entry per CDR3 protein. The sample lists more than 550,000 distinct CDR3 sequences; 25% were seen once. In its sample, this clonotype was seen a few times. Being one base from a much bigger clone, this may be a read error. The CDR3 extends over 13 amino acids. The V and J genes are TRBV12-3 or TRBV12-4 and TRBJ1-1; tentative D call: TRBD1 (5 bases). Sequencing was done on a sample of naive CD8+ T cells from blood, with Jurkat cell RNA spiked in. Subset given: FACS-sorted CD8+CD4-CCR7+CD45RA+ naive T cells. The receptor was derived from a human donor in good health. Some libraries in this study had Jurkat cell RNA spiked in. In nucleotides, the CDR3 is TGTGCCAGCAGTTTAGGGAATCAGGGTAGGGGTCTCTTT. Amino acid sequence: CASSLGNQGRGLF.